The 13 T cell receptor beta chains reported below all come from one sample, sequenced in a study of Graves' ophthalmopathy and Graves' hyperthyroidism. Amplified material comprised TCR beta CDR3 regions derived from RNA transcripts. RT-PCR in the first round used HTBI primers; a second-round multiplex PCR followed. Each CDR3 protein is one row after TCRdb ran MiXCR on the multiplex PCR reads. The table lists just over 400,000 distinct CDR3 sequences, under 25% of them singletons. Sequencing was carried out using peripheral blood. These receptors were taken from a woman aged 18 to 35 with stable Graves' hyperthyroidism.

This clonotype was counted ten times or more. The rearrangement joins TRBV12-3 or TRBV12-4 to TRBJ1-1, with D perhaps TRBD1 (5 bases). The CDR3 spans 12 residues. V was clipped by 1 base and J by 10 bases, with 10 bases between them. CDR3 nucleotides: TGTGCCAGCAGTTTAGGTGGACATTCAGCTTTCTTT. It yields the protein CASSLGGHSAFF.

This clonotype was seen ten or more times. The V call is TRBV12-3 or TRBV12-4, the J call TRBJ2-5; weak D call: TRBD2 (5 bases). Between the trimmed V and J ends, which lost 3 bases and 0 bases, there was a span of 17 bases. This CDR3 is 17 amino acids long. CDR3 protein: CASSFWARVGDQETQYF. In DNA, the CDR3 is TGTGCCAGCAGTTTTTGGGCGAGGGTCGGGGACCAAGAGACCCAGTACTTC.

The table lists this clonotype with many counts. The V and J genes are TRBV6-1 and TRBJ2-7; 8 positions agree with TRBD1. The junction had 9 bases not matched to a gene; V was cut back by 7 bases and J by 4 bases. CDR1 and CDR2 from the germline V gene are MNHNS and SASEGT. The CDR3 covers 14 residues. The CDR3 DNA follows: TGTGCCAGCAAACCCGAACAGGGGGGTTACGAGCAGTACTTC. As protein: CASKPEQGGYEQYF.

The gene calls are TRBV6-1 and TRBJ2-7, with a tentative D call TRBD1 (5 bases). Germline CDR1 is MNHNS and CDR2 is SASEGT. V was cut by 8 bases and J by 3 bases, with 11 bases left in between. CDR3 length equals 12 residues. CDR3 in amino acids: CASSRAGYEQYF. The CDR3 DNA reads TGTGCCAGCTCCAGGGCTGGCTACGAGCAGTACTTC.

This clonotype was observed at least ten times. The rearrangement joins TRBV20-1 to TRBJ2-5, with a possible D match to TRBD2 (5 bases). V was cut by 5 bases and J by 4 bases, with 8 bases left in between. Germline assignment: CDR1 DFQATT and CDR2 SNEGSKA (reference sequence). The CDR3 covers 11 residues. The CDR3 loop reads CSALAGETQYF. For the CDR3, the DNA is TGCAGTGCTTTGGCGGGAGAGACCCAGTACTTC.

Many counts were recorded for this clonotype. The CDR3 DNA is TGCAGTGCCAAGAAGGGAGAGGACACCGGGGAGCTGTTTTTT. Translated: CSAKKGEDTGELFF. The chain employs TRBV20-1 and TRBJ2-2; D is perhaps TRBD2 (5 bases). Trimming shortened V by 6 bases and J by 3 bases, and 14 bases separated the two germline ends. The CDR3 contains 14 residues. In germline, CDR1 is DFQATT, CDR2 SNEGSKA (reference sequence).

This clonotype was found many times. The CDR3 DNA follows: TGTGCCAGCAGCCCCCCCAATATACATGAAGCTTTCTTT. This gives the protein CASSPPNIHEAFF. The chain carries TRBV7-2 and TRBJ1-1; D unclear. Per the germline V gene, CDR1 is SGHTA and CDR2 is FQGNSA. The CDR3 is 13 residues long. The V end was cut by 5 bases, the J end by 7 bases, with 14 bases between. Using reference TRBV7-2 and TRBJ1-1 for the parts outside the CDR3, the full variable domain is GAGVSQSPSNKVTEKGKDVELRCDPISGHTALYWYRQSLGQGLEFLIYFQGNSAPDKSGLPSDRFSAERTGGSVSTLTIQRTQQEDSAVYLCASSPPNIHEAFFGQGTRLTVV.

The genes are TRBV7-8 and TRBJ2-7; 8 nucleotides line up with TRBD1. This CDR3 is 14 amino acids long. The V segment lost 3 bases and the J segment 4 bases; nucleotides outside the gene matches: 5. Germline V gene data show CDR1 as SGHVS and CDR2 as FQNEAQ. CDR3 in DNA: TGTGCCAGCAGCTTGACAGGGGATGGGTACGAGCAGTACTTC. The encoded protein is CASSLTGDGYEQYF.

This clonotype came up many times. The chain links TRBV4-3 to TRBJ2-7; 11 nucleotides agree with TRBD1. Unmatched junction bases numbered 7, after V lost 3 bases and J lost 6 bases. CDR3 length: 15 residues. CDR1 and CDR2 from the germline V gene are LGHNA and YSLEER. The CDR3 loop is CASSHGTGGWSEQYF. Written as DNA, the CDR3 is TGCGCCAGCAGCCATGGGACAGGGGGGTGGTCCGAGCAGTACTTC.

At least ten counts were recorded for this clonotype. The chain joins TRBV25-1 to TRBJ1-1; 11 bases are shared with TRBD1. Trimming removed 3 bases from V and 11 bases from J; junction bases left unmatched: 8. This CDR3 contains 14 residues. Germline V gene data show CDR1 as MGHDK and CDR2 as SYGVNS. The CDR3 loop reads CASSESGQGVRAFF. CDR3 nucleotides: TGTGCCAGCAGTGAGTCGGGACAGGGGGTTCGGGCTTTCTTT.

This clonotype was counted ten times or more. This sequence joins TRBV6-2 or TRBV6-3 and TRBJ2-7; TRBD1 might be the D (6 bases). Trimming shortened V by 5 bases and J by 6 bases, and 17 bases separated the two germline ends. Germline V CDR1 and CDR2: MNHEY, SVGEGT. This CDR3 has 14 amino acids. The CDR3 protein is CASSPEGGLGEQYF. In DNA, the CDR3 is TGTGCCAGCAGTCCCGAAGGGGGTCTGGGCGAGCAGTACTTC.

The genes are TRBV6-1 and TRBJ2-7; D unclear. The V gene lost 2 bases and the J gene lost 2 bases, with 7 bases spanning the gap. Germline V gene data show CDR1 as MNHNS and CDR2 as SASEGT. The CDR3 is 13 residues long. The CDR3 sequence: CASSERWTYEQYF. CDR3 nucleotides: TGTGCCAGCAGTGAAAGGTGGACCTACGAGCAGTACTTC.

The sample holds many counts of this clonotype. V usage is TRBV2 and J usage is TRBJ2-7; D might be TRBD2 (5 bases). The CDR3 runs 13 residues. Germline CDR1 and CDR2: SNHLY and FYNNEI. Trimming left V 5 bases short and J 1 base short, with 9 bases between. For the CDR3, the DNA is TGTGCCAGCAGTCGGACTCTTTCCTACGAGCAGTACTTC. Its protein product is CASSRTLSYEQYF. Filled out from reference TRBV2 and TRBJ2-7, the complete variable domain reads EPEVTQTPSHQVTQMGQEVILRCVPISNHLYFYWYRQILGQKVEFLVSFYNNEISEKSEIFDDQFSVERPDGSNFTLKIRSTKLEDSAMYFCASSRTLSYEQYFGPGTRLTVT.